The T cell receptor (beta chain) described here comes from a study of blood T cell repertoires in COVID-19. At the level of the study: Samples taken during acute and convalescent COVID-19 were collected in the United States, Italy and Spain. PBMCs, B-cell-depleted T cells, or T cells provided the cDNA or gDNA that made up the material.

Germline lookup yields CDR1 LNHDA and CDR2 SQIVND (reference sequence). V gave up 4 bases and J gave up 5 bases, with 13 bases separating them. The CDR3 consists of 14 residues. Clones were read by immunoSEQ multiplex PCR, and TCRdb kept only the in-frame ones, dropping some. The sample has 42,000 or so clones, more than 65% seen once. Sample: peripheral blood. The sequence was collected from a man older than 75 with acute or convalescent COVID-19. The chain combines TRBV19 with TRBJ2-3; D perhaps matches TRBD2 (6 bases). The chain's CDR3 is CASSSGVSRDTQYF. The CDR3 DNA follows: TGTGCCAGTAGTAGCGGGGTTTCGAGAGATACGCAGTATTTT.